This T cell receptor (beta chain) was documented in a study of OX40 agonist ivuxolimab in advanced cancers. Study-level information: Patients received intravenous ivuxolimab every 2 weeks at 0.01 to 10 mg/kg. Whole-study findings and limits: Undetermined was the antigen specificity of the expanded peripheral T cells. Clonal expansion was seen in CD4+ and CD8+ blood T cells by week 6 at 0.1 to 3.0 mg/kg.

Of note for this clone: Its specificity is unknown.

Generated by immunoSEQ multiplex PCR, the TCRdb table keeps only in-frame clones and is missing some. The data hold roughly 100,000 clones, with around 89% observed a single time. Trimming stripped 0 bases from V and 6 bases from J, with 12 bases between. CDR1 and CDR2 (germline): LGHNA, YNFKEQ. The CDR3 runs 16 residues. The sequences come from CD4+ or CD8+ T cells sorted from blood, collected in a trial of the OX40 agonist ivuxolimab. This sequence was found in an adult with an advanced solid tumor such as melanoma, head and neck, liver or kidney cancer. The gene calls are TRBV4-2 and TRBJ1-6; D is perhaps TRBD1 (5 bases). CDR3 protein: CASSQEGGGGNSPLHF. The CDR3 DNA reads as TGTGCCAGCAGCCAAGAGGGCGGGGGAGGTAATTCACCCCTCCACTTT.